Below, 28 T cell receptor beta chains from the same sample are listed, as sequenced in a study of shared clonotypes between healthy human individuals (dated by TCRdb to 2018 to 2020). Library preparation used the immunoSEQ multiplex PCR assay. Not all clones reach the TCRdb copy of this immuneACCESS table, which keeps in-frame sequences only. Checked studies attribute under half of the gap to unresolved V genes and leave the rest unexplained. The sample records about 2 million clones, 85% to 95% of which are singletons. The ten largest clones take up 0.1% to 0.15% of the sample. Sequencing input: naive CD4+ T cells sorted from blood. The cell subset or site label on this specimen signifies: CD45RA+ positively selected. These receptors all come from a man aged 18 to 30 in good health.

V is TRBV25-1 and J is TRBJ2-3, with D perhaps TRBD1 (5 bases). Germline loops: CDR1 MGHDK, CDR2 SYGVNS. V lost 4 bases and J lost 4, with 12 bases in between. The CDR3 consists of 14 residues. CDR3 amino acids: CASSVAGKADTQYF. CDR3 DNA sequence: TGTGCCAGCAGTGTAGCAGGGAAAGCAGATACGCAGTATTTT. The variable domain in full, completed from reference TRBV25-1 and TRBJ2-3, reads EADIYQTPRYLVIGTGKKITLECSQTMGHDKMYWYQQDPGMELHLIHYSYGVNSTEKGDLSSESTVSRIRTEHFPLTLESARPSHTSQYLCASSVAGKADTQYFGPGTRLTVL.

The rearrangement joins TRBV6-6 to TRBJ2-2; D tentatively reads TRBD1 or TRBD2 (6 bases each). Trimming took 8 bases from V and 1 from J, leaving 11 bases between them. There are 14 residues in the CDR3. Germline V gene sequence: CDR1 MNHNY, CDR2 SVGAGI (reference sequence). This chain's CDR3 is CASVRGQNTGELFF. Written as DNA, the CDR3 is TGTGCCAGCGTGCGGGGACAGAACACCGGGGAGCTGTTTTTT.

The V call is TRBV10-3, the J call TRBJ1-2; tentatively, D is TRBD1 (6 bases). The CDR3 totals 15 residues. Deletions cut 6 bases from V and 2 bases from J, with 16 bases between. The germline V gene encodes CDR1 ENHRY and CDR2 SYGVKD. The chain's CDR3 is CAIRDDGGRNYGYTF. DNA of the CDR3: TGTGCCATCAGGGACGATGGGGGCCGGAACTATGGCTACACCTTC.

CDR3 coding DNA: TGCGCCAGCAGCTTTACTTTCCAATCCAGGTCGAACACTGAAGCTTTCTTT. This sequence encodes CASSFTFQSRSNTEAFF. V usage is TRBV5-1 and J usage is TRBJ1-1; the D is unclear. With 2 bases removed from V and 1 base from J, the gap between germline ends came to 18 bases. The CDR3 length is 17 residues. Per germline, CDR1 SGHRS and CDR2 YFSETQ.

This rearrangement joins TRBV5-1 to TRBJ1-4; TRBD1 aligns across 9 bases. The V and J ends lost 4 bases and 2 bases, in that order; junction bases with no gene match: 9. Germline CDR1 SGHRS, CDR2 YFSETQ. The CDR3 is made up of 17 amino acids. As DNA, the CDR3 is TGCGCCAGCAGCCCCGGACAGGGGAGTGTCACTAATGAAAAACTGTTTTTT. Amino acids: CASSPGQGSVTNEKLFF.

The rearrangement uses TRBV30 and TRBJ1-2, with D perhaps TRBD1 (5 bases). This CDR3 is built from 12 residues. Germline loops: CDR1 GTSNPN, CDR2 SVGIG (reference sequence). Trimming stripped 1 base from V and 8 bases from J, with 11 bases between. CDR3 in amino acids: CAWSAGGVGYTF. CDR3 DNA sequence: TGTGCCTGGAGTGCTGGGGGGGTAGGCTACACCTTC.

This clone has a handful of counts. This CDR3 is also generated by other DNA sequences in the sample. The chain recombines TRBV5-1 with TRBJ1-1; unclear D gene. The V end lost 0 bases, the J end lost 0 bases, and 6 bases lay between the germline ends. The CDR3 contains 14 residues. Germline CDR1 reads SGHRS; CDR2 reads YFSETQ. The CDR3 nucleotides are TGCGCCAGCAGCTTGGACGGTTTGAACACTGAAGCTTTCTTT. It yields the protein CASSLDGLNTEAFF.

The chain employs TRBV5-1 and TRBJ1-1; D unresolved. V was pared by 0 bases and J by 7 bases, with 10 bases between. The CDR3 loop spans 13 amino acids. Per the germline V gene, CDR1 is SGHRS and CDR2 is YFSETQ. The CDR3 is CASSLAPNIEAFF. For the CDR3, the DNA is TGCGCCAGCAGCTTGGCCCCGAATATTGAAGCTTTCTTT.

The chain is built from TRBV10-3 and TRBJ1-4; possible D gene TRBD1, 5 bases. Germline lookup yields CDR1 ENHRY and CDR2 SYGVKD. The CDR3 consists of 14 residues. V was shortened by 2 bases and J by 7 bases, with 11 bases between the two germline ends. CDR3 sequence reads: CAISEMGVGEKLFF. CDR3 sequence (DNA): TGTGCCATCAGTGAGATGGGGGTAGGTGAAAAACTGTTTTTT.

This chain connects TRBV18 to TRBJ1-5; 8 bases map to TRBD1. CDR1 and CDR2 (germline): KGHSH, LQKENI. V gave up 2 bases and J gave up 10 bases; unmatched junction bases: 13. CDR3 size: 16 residues. Written as DNA, the CDR3 is TGTGCCAGCTCACCAGCCATCACAGGGGGGATGGGTCCCCAGCATTTT. The encoded protein is CASSPAITGGMGPQHF.

As to this clone: Other nucleotide sequences from this sample produce the same CDR3. V usage is TRBV5-1 and J usage is TRBJ1-2; D ambiguous. The CDR3 covers 14 residues. The germline V and J ends were trimmed by 0 bases and 3 bases, with 9 bases remaining between them. The germline V gene has CDR1 SGHRS and CDR2 YFSETQ. The CDR3 spells CASSLAGDHYGYTF. CDR3 nucleotides: TGCGCCAGCAGCTTGGCCGGGGATCACTATGGCTACACCTTC.

The chain has TRBV4-3 and TRBJ2-7; no reliable D call. Germline V gives CDR1 LGHNA, CDR2 YSLEER. Trimming took 4 bases from V and 3 from J, leaving 13 bases between them. CDR3 length equals 14 residues. CDR3 nucleotides: TGCGCCAGCAGCCGGACCCTTAGAGACTACGAGCAGTACTTC. Protein: CASSRTLRDYEQYF.

The chain couples TRBV6-1 to TRBJ1-5, with unresolved D. The V and J ends lost 1 base and 6 bases respectively, with 13 bases between them. CDR1 is MNHNS and CDR2 is SASEGT in the germline V gene. The CDR3 length is 15 residues. CDR3 protein: CASSEEVWDPQPQHF. In DNA, the CDR3 is TGTGCCAGCAGTGAAGAGGTTTGGGATCCTCAGCCCCAGCATTTT.

This clone was picked up one time. V and J are TRBV27 and TRBJ1-1; 11 nucleotides align to TRBD1. Trimming at V came to 6 bases and at J to 6 bases, leaving 15 bases not matched to a gene. The CDR3 has 17 amino acids. Germline CDR1 and CDR2: MNHEY and SMNVEV (reference sequence). The CDR3 here is CASSRRTTGQGAAEAFF. CDR3 DNA sequence: TGTGCCAGCAGCAGGCGAACAACTGGACAGGGGGCCGCTGAAGCTTTCTTT.

Comment on this clone: The sample contains more than one DNA sequence encoding this CDR3. The chain joins TRBV5-1 to TRBJ2-3, with no clear D. CDR1 is SGHRS, CDR2 YFSETQ, per germline. The CDR3 runs to 13 residues. Trimming cost V 1 base and J 3 bases, with 6 bases left between them. This CDR3 is CASSLRETDTQYF. The CDR3 DNA reads TGCGCCAGCAGCTTGAGGGAAACAGATACGCAGTATTTT.

The rearrangement links TRBV5-1 to TRBJ1-5, with 7 positions matching TRBD1. The V segment lost 2 bases and the J segment 6 bases; nucleotides outside the gene matches: 11. Germline-derived CDR1 and CDR2 are SGHRS and YFSETQ. The CDR3 covers 16 residues. CDR3 nucleotide sequence: TGCGCCAGCAGCTTAACCGGGACAGACATCAGTCAGCCCCAGCATTTT. It is translated as CASSLTGTDISQPQHF.

A word on this clone: At the DNA level, this CDR3 is encoded by other sequences in the same sample as well. The genes are TRBV18 and TRBJ2-7, with TRBD1 identical over 8 bases. Germline V gene data show CDR1 as KGHSH and CDR2 as LQKENI. V shed 3 bases, J shed 6 bases, and the junction held 7 bases outside the gene matches. The CDR3 runs 14 residues. The chain's CDR3 is CASSPPGQGREQYF. The DNA for the CDR3 is TGTGCCAGCTCACCTCCCGGACAGGGCCGCGAGCAGTACTTC.

The chain couples TRBV27 to TRBJ2-3; 15 bases are a match to TRBD2. The CDR3 contains 19 residues. Germline CDR1 MNHEY, CDR2 SMNVEV (reference sequence). Germline trimming cut 6 bases from V and 6 bases from J; bases unmatched to any gene: 16. CDR3 in DNA: TGTGCCAGCAGCCCACGACCCTTTGGACTAGCGGGAGGGGGGGATACGCAGTATTTT. Residues: CASSPRPFGLAGGGDTQYF.

Regarding this clone: The identical CDR3 is also encoded by other nucleotide sequences in the sample. V usage is TRBV18 and J usage is TRBJ2-3; no reliable D call. The CDR3 has 15 amino acids. Germline CDR1 is KGHSH and CDR2 is LQKENI. V gave up 0 bases and J gave up 1 base, with 8 bases separating them. CDR3 loop: CASSPPGGGTDTQYF. CDR3 in DNA: TGTGCCAGCTCACCACCTGGCGGTGGCACAGATACGCAGTATTTT.

The J gene is TRBJ2-1, the V gene TRBV6-6; no clear D gene. Trimming removed 2 bases at V and 0 bases at J, with 8 bases between. The CDR3 runs 15 residues. The germline gives CDR1 MNHNY, CDR2 SVGAGI (reference sequence). The CDR3 here is CASSYSQTSYNEQFF. Written as DNA, the CDR3 is TGTGCCAGCAGTTACAGCCAGACCTCCTACAATGAGCAGTTCTTC.

CDR3 protein: CAWSQRVAGELFF. The CDR3 bases are TGTGCCTGGAGTCAACGGGTGGCCGGGGAGCTGTTTTTT. V and J are TRBV30 and TRBJ2-2; D ambiguous. V lost 2 bases to trimming and J lost 6 bases, with 10 bases between them. Per the germline V gene, CDR1 is GTSNPN and CDR2 is SVGIG (reference sequence). The CDR3 consists of 13 residues.

This chain connects TRBV5-1 to TRBJ2-7; D not certain. The CDR3 is 11 amino acids. Trimming removed 5 bases from V and 5 bases from J, with 8 bases in between. Germline values: CDR1 SGHRS, CDR2 YFSETQ. CDR3 in amino acids: CASRRQNEQYF. The CDR3 DNA sequence: TGCGCCAGCAGGAGGCAGAACGAGCAGTACTTC.

The chain has TRBV7-2 and TRBJ2-3, with 11 bases lining up with TRBD2. The length of the CDR3 is 16 residues. The V and J ends lost 3 bases and 5 bases, in that order; junction bases with no gene match: 7. From germline, CDR1 is SGHTA and CDR2 FQGNSA. CDR3 sequence: CASSFTSGSSGDTQYF. The CDR3 coding sequence is TGTGCCAGCAGCTTCACTAGCGGGAGTTCTGGAGATACGCAGTATTTT.

A remark on this clone: Additional DNA sequences in this sample encode the identical CDR3. V usage is TRBV5-1 and J usage is TRBJ2-3; D uncertain. CDR1 is SGHRS, CDR2 YFSETQ, per germline. The CDR3 contains 13 residues. Trimming stripped 4 bases from V and 3 bases from J, with 9 bases between. DNA of the CDR3: TGCGCCAGCAGCCCTAGACCTACAGATACGCAGTATTTT. Amino acid sequence: CASSPRPTDTQYF.

CDR3 residues: CASSLPGALDYGYTF. CDR3 DNA: TGTGCCAGCAGTTTACCCGGGGCCCTGGACTATGGCTACACCTTC. The chain has TRBV28 and TRBJ1-2; D perhaps matches TRBD1 (5 bases). The CDR3 is made up of 15 amino acids. The germline V and J ends were trimmed by 2 bases and 3 bases, with 13 bases remaining between them. The germline V gene has CDR1 MDHEN and CDR2 SYDVKM.

As to this clone: The identical CDR3 is also encoded by other nucleotide sequences in the sample. The chain carries TRBV6-5 and TRBJ2-1, with D tentatively TRBD1 or TRBD2 (5 bases each). The germline CDR1 and CDR2 sequences are MNHEY and SVGAGI. V was clipped by 0 bases and J by 10 bases, with 7 bases between them. The CDR3 loop spans 12 amino acids. The CDR3, as DNA: TGTGCCAGCAGTTACTCCGGGACCGAGCAGTTCTTC. It yields the protein CASSYSGTEQFF.

This clone was counted a single time. The rearrangement uses TRBV5-4 and TRBJ1-1; TRBD1 matches 7 bases. CDR3 length: 17 residues. CDR1 is SGHNT, CDR2 YYREEE, per germline (reference sequence). Losses at the gene ends were 0 bases for V and 3 bases for J; bases not matched to a gene: 11. The CDR3 DNA is TGTGCCAGCAGCTTGGCCGTGGGACAGAAGGGTTACACTGAAGCTTTCTTT. Its protein product is CASSLAVGQKGYTEAFF.

The chain has TRBV9 and TRBJ1-3; 8 bases agree with TRBD1. In germline, CDR1 is SGDLS, CDR2 YYNGEE. Losses at the gene ends were 4 bases for V and 8 bases for J; bases not matched to a gene: 11. The CDR3 sequence is 15 residues long. CDR3 protein: CASSFTQGAGDTIYF. The CDR3 DNA follows: TGTGCCAGCAGCTTTACCCAGGGGGCAGGGGACACCATATATTTT.